This T cell receptor (beta chain) was found in a study of blood T cell repertoires in COVID-19. CDR3 length: 16 residues. V shed 4 bases, J shed 1 base, and the junction held 2 bases outside the gene matches. The germline CDR1 and CDR2 sequences are MRHNA and SNTAGT. Clones were sequenced by immunoSEQ multiplex PCR, and TCRdb holds only the in-frame ones, with some missing. The sample includes about 44,000 clones, about 88% seen only once; the top ten take nearly 45%. The sequence was collected from a human donor in a cohort sampled during active COVID-19. The specimen sequenced was peripheral blood. The chain is built from TRBV6-4 and TRBJ2-6, with 9 positions matching TRBD1. CDR3 DNA sequence: TGTGCCAGCAGTGTGGGGACAGGGTCTGGGGCCAACGTCCTGACTTTC. Translated, it gives CASSVGTGSGANVLTF.